This T cell receptor beta chain stems from a study of blood T cell repertoires in COVID-19. In the authors' workflow: How many nucleated cells were present was estimated from reference gene primer amplification. Method: immunoSEQ multiplex PCR; TCRdb's copy keeps in-frame clones and lacks some. D and trimming come from the DNA, and the V and J calls and clone size come from that table. Counted here are 200,000 to 300,000 clones, around 81% occurring once; the ten biggest clones make up roughly 6.4%. Sequencing input: peripheral blood. This receptor was taken from an older woman with active or convalescent COVID-19.

CDR3 region: CASSGTSGGAADTQYF. In nucleotides, the CDR3 is TGCGCCAGCAGCGGAACTAGCGGGGGGGCCGCAGATACGCAGTATTTT. The V gene is TRBV5-1, the J gene TRBJ2-3; 13 nucleotides agree with TRBD2. CDR3 size: 16 residues. V shed 4 bases and J 4 bases; nucleotides not matched to a gene: 6. Germline V lookup: CDR1 SGHRS, CDR2 YFSETQ.